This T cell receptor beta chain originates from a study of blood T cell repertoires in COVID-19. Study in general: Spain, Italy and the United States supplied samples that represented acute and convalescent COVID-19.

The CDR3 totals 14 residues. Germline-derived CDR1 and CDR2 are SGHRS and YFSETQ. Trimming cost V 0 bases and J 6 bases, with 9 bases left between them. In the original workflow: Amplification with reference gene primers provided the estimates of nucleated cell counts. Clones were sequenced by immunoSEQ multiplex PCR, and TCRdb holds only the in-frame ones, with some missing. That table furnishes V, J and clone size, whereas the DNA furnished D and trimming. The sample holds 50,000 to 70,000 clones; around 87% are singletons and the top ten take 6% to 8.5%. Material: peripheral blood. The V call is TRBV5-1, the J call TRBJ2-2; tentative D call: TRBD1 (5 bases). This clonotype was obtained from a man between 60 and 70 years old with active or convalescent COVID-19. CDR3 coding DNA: TGCGCCAGCAGCTTGGGGCAGGGCGCCGGGGAGCTGTTTTTT. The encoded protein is CASSLGQGAGELFF.